In its sample, the clone carrying this T cell receptor (beta chain) was seen a few times. CDR1 and CDR2 from the germline V gene are LNHNV and YYDKDF (reference sequence). The V and J ends lost 11 bases and 8 bases respectively, with 14 bases between them. The CDR3 length is 11 residues. This sample stems from a study of patients and donors after allogeneic stem cell transplantation. TCRdb reprocessed the RT-PCR reads with MiXCR, giving one entry per CDR3 protein. The sample includes around 150,000 distinct CDR3 sequences, roughly two fifths of them seen just once. V usage is TRBV15 and J usage is TRBJ2-3; D remains ambiguous. Sequenced: blood, either unsorted or a sorted T cell fraction (not recorded which). The source of this sequence is a human donor who was either an allogeneic HSCT recipient or a stem cell or donor lymphocyte infusion donor (not recorded which). It is not recorded whose cells these are; they may come from a transplant donor. The CDR3 bases are TGTGCCGTGGGAATACCGGGTACGCAGTATTTT. Its protein is CAVGIPGTQYF.